The sequence of this T cell receptor (beta chain) was determined in a study of cytomegalovirus exposure and HLA in healthy donors. PCR was performed using 60 Vbeta and 13 Jbeta primers. Sequenced by immunoSEQ multiplex PCR; TCRdb stores in-frame clones only, minus some. The sample includes 30,000 to 40,000 clones, around nine tenths of them seen just once. Per germline, CDR1 SEHNR and CDR2 FQNEAQ (reference sequence). Trimming removed 8 bases from V and 7 bases from J, with 17 bases in between. The CDR3 sequence is 13 residues long. The TCR originated in a woman aged 18-29 years in good health and CMV-seronegative. The specimen sequenced was PBMCs. The chain links TRBV7-9 to TRBJ1-1, with D unclear. The CDR3: CASFLRGGDEAFF. CDR3 bases: TGTGCCAGCTTCCTTCGCGGCGGAGATGAAGCTTTCTTT.